This T cell receptor (beta chain) was sequenced for a study of shared clonotypes between healthy human individuals. The CDR3 sequence is 16 residues long. J lost 5 bases, V lost 6 bases, and 12 bases had no gene match. CDR1 is SGHAT, CDR2 FQNNGV, per germline. Template for every sorted-subset replicate PCR totaled about 200 ng DNA, 30,000 to 35,000 T cell genomes. Generated by immunoSEQ multiplex PCR, the TCRdb table keeps only in-frame clones and is missing some. The sample lists about 2.4 million clones, 93% occurring once. This TCR was sampled from a young man in good health. Some clones in this sample may be carry-over from other donors' samples. The chain combines TRBV11-2 with TRBJ2-3; 9 positions agree with TRBD2. Sequences were obtained from naive CD4+ T cells from PBMCs. Subset reported: CD45RA+ positively selected. The CDR3 DNA is TGTGCCAGCAGATTATTAGCGGGAGAGATGGGAGATACGCAGTATTTT. This sequence encodes CASRLLAGEMGDTQYF.